The 19 T cell receptor beta chains presented below share a single source sample, sequenced in a study of blood T cell repertoires in COVID-19. Some clones are missing from TCRdb's copy, which holds only in-frame ones; the method was immunoSEQ multiplex PCR. The sample lists under 350,000 clones, approximately 90% occurring once. Input material: peripheral blood. The receptor source for this set is a man aged 40-49 years with acute or convalescent COVID-19.

V is TRBV19 and J is TRBJ1-2; the D gene is possibly TRBD1 (6 bases). V lost 4 bases and J lost 6, with 21 bases in between. The CDR3 loop spans 16 amino acids. Germline V gene sequence: CDR1 LNHDA, CDR2 SQIVND (reference sequence). CDR3: CASSNGGQALVHGYTF. The CDR3 nucleotides are TGTGCCAGTAGTAATGGGGGACAAGCCTTAGTCCATGGCTACACCTTC.

The V and J genes are TRBV9 and TRBJ2-2, with 15 bases aligning to TRBD2. The CDR3 totals 19 residues. Trimming removed 0 bases from V and 4 bases from J; junction bases left unmatched: 7. The germline CDR1 and CDR2 sequences are SGDLS and YYNGEE. CDR3 loop: CASSVVGLAGGAGTGELFF. The CDR3 region has the DNA TGTGCCAGCAGCGTAGTAGGACTAGCGGGGGGGGCGGGCACCGGGGAGCTGTTTTTT.

This rearrangement joins TRBV5-1 to TRBJ2-4, with D possibly TRBD2 on 7 matching bases. Trimming shortened V by 0 bases and J by 7 bases, and 23 bases separated the two germline ends. Germline V gene lookup returns CDR1 SGHRS and CDR2 YFSETQ. The CDR3 contains 18 residues. As DNA, the CDR3 is TGCGCCAGCAGCTTGGTAGCGCGGGGGCTAGCGGACTCCAACATTCAGTACTTC. Amino acid sequence: CASSLVARGLADSNIQYF.

This clone has a single count. The rearrangement links TRBV5-4 to TRBJ1-1; TRBD1 aligns across 8 bases. V was pared by 4 bases and J by 0 bases, with 8 bases of the junction left unmatched. The CDR3 length is 16 residues. Germline V gene sequence: CDR1 SGHNT, CDR2 YYREEE (reference sequence). CDR3 nucleotides: TGTGCCAGCAGCCCCGGGACAGGCTTGATGAACACTGAAGCTTTCTTT. It specifies CASSPGTGLMNTEAFF.

The chain recombines TRBV24-1 with TRBJ1-5; D is undetermined. There are 14 residues in the CDR3. In germline, CDR1 is KGHDR, CDR2 SFDVKD. V was shortened by 10 bases and J by 3 bases, with 15 bases between the two germline ends. In DNA form, the CDR3 reads TGTGCCACAGGAGGCACGGGGTTCAATCAGCCCCAGCATTTT. Its protein is CATGGTGFNQPQHF.

In DNA, the CDR3 is TGCGCCAGCAGCCCCGGGACAGCCCTTGTCGATGAGCAGTTCTTC. As protein: CASSPGTALVDEQFF. This chain links TRBV5-1 with TRBJ2-1, with 7 nucleotides matching TRBD1. The J segment lost 8 bases and the V segment lost 4 bases, leaving 12 bases of the junction unmatched. CDR3 length equals 15 residues. Germline V lookup: CDR1 SGHRS, CDR2 YFSETQ.

The V and J genes are TRBV24-1 and TRBJ2-3, with TRBD2 identical over 12 bases. Germline CDR1 and CDR2: KGHDR and SFDVKD. CDR3 length: 16 amino acids. V dropped 5 bases and J dropped 1; count of bases not matched to a gene: 3. CDR3 sequence reads: CATSGRLAGGTDTQYF. CDR3 coding DNA: TGTGCCACCAGTGGCCGACTAGCGGGGGGCACAGATACGCAGTATTTT.

The chain recombines TRBV5-4 with TRBJ2-7, with TRBD2 as a possible D gene (6 bases). The CDR3 is 15 residues long. The V gene's germline CDR1 is SGHNT and CDR2 YYREEE (reference sequence). Deletions cut 4 bases from V and 2 bases from J, with 16 bases between. CDR3 in DNA: TGTGCCAGCAGCGAAGGGACTTTAACCACCTACGAGCAGTACTTC. Residues: CASSEGTLTTYEQYF. The full variable domain, in which reference TRBV5-4 and TRBJ2-7 provide the parts outside the CDR3, is ETGVTQSPTHLIKTRGQQVTLRCSSQSGHNTVSWYQQALGQGPQFIFQYYREEENGRGNFPPRFSGLQFPNYSSELNVNALELDDSALYLCASSEGTLTTYEQYFGPGTRLTVT.

The CDR3 nucleotides are TGTGCCACCAGCCCAGGGAACGGCTACACCTTC. Encoded protein: CATSPGNGYTF. V and J are TRBV24-1 and TRBJ1-2, with D possibly matching TRBD1 (5 bases). The CDR3 spans 11 residues. In germline, CDR1 is KGHDR, CDR2 SFDVKD. Trimming cost V 7 bases and J 8 bases, with 10 bases left between them.

CDR3 in DNA: TGTGCCAGTAGTGCGTACAGGGTTAACACCGGGGAGCTGTTTTTT. Encoded protein: CASSAYRVNTGELFF. V is TRBV19 and J is TRBJ2-2, with D tentatively TRBD1 (6 bases). Germline CDR1 is LNHDA and CDR2 is SQIVND (reference sequence). This CDR3 region has 15 residues. The V end lost 5 bases, the J end lost 2 bases, and 12 bases lay between the germline ends.

The chain has TRBV9 and TRBJ1-2, with 10 bases aligning to TRBD1. J gave up 14 bases and V 0 bases, and 7 bases lay outside the gene matches. CDR1 and CDR2 from the germline V gene are SGDLS and YYNGEE. The CDR3 runs to 13 residues. The CDR3 DNA reads TGTGCCAGCAGCGTAGCTGGGGACAGGGGAAAGACCTTC. Its translation is CASSVAGDRGKTF.

V usage is TRBV11-2 and J usage is TRBJ2-1, with 9 nucleotides matching TRBD2. Trimming removed 5 bases from V and 4 bases from J; junction bases left unmatched: 9. The CDR3 covers 16 residues. Germline V CDR1 and CDR2: SGHAT, FQNNGV. In DNA form, the CDR3 reads TGTGCCAGCAGCAGAGAGGGACTAGCACTTTACAATGAGCAGTTCTTC. Protein product: CASSREGLALYNEQFF.

The chain employs TRBV7-2 and TRBJ1-2; D remains unclear. The germline V and J ends were trimmed by 5 bases and 4 bases, with 14 bases remaining between them. Germline loops: CDR1 SGHTA, CDR2 FQGNSA. This CDR3 comprises 14 residues. The DNA of the CDR3 is TGTGCCAGCAGCGCGGGGTCCTCACGCTATGGCTACACCTTC. Its translation: CASSAGSSRYGYTF.

The V and J genes are TRBV5-1 and TRBJ2-1; 10 bases are shared with TRBD2. The CDR3 covers 16 residues. Losses at the gene ends were 0 bases for V and 8 bases for J; bases not matched to a gene: 8. Germline CDR1 is SGHRS and CDR2 is YFSETQ. The CDR3, as DNA: TGCGCCAGCAGCTTGGCCTCGCTAGCGGGGGCAGATGAGCAGTTCTTC. It encodes CASSLASLAGADEQFF.

This chain connects TRBV12-3 or TRBV12-4 to TRBJ1-5, with D maybe TRBD1 (5 bases). Trimming shortened V by 9 bases and J by 7 bases, and 16 bases separated the two germline ends. This CDR3 has 13 residues. The CDR3 protein is CASTFRGKQPQHF. Here the CDR3 DNA reads TGTGCCAGTACTTTTCGGGGGAAACAGCCCCAGCATTTT.

This clone has more than one count but fewer than ten. The chain carries TRBV4-1 and TRBJ2-1; the D gene is possibly TRBD2 (6 bases). Germline values: CDR1 MGHRA, CDR2 YSYEKL. Trimming left V 0 bases short and J 5 bases short, with 14 bases between. The CDR3 spans 16 residues. For the CDR3, the DNA is TGCGCCAGCAGCCAAGAGGATGCCTGGGAGGACAATGAGCAGTTCTTC. Residues: CASSQEDAWEDNEQFF.

V is TRBV5-8 and J is TRBJ2-7; TRBD1 is a possible D gene (6 bases). CDR3 length: 16 amino acids. From germline, CDR1 is SGHTS and CDR2 YDEGEE. With 1 base removed from V and 5 bases from J, the gap between germline ends came to 19 bases. This CDR3 reads CASSLFPVAGDHEQYF. The CDR3 coding sequence is TGTGCCAGCAGCTTGTTTCCCGTGGCAGGGGACCACGAGCAGTACTTC.

This chain connects TRBV5-1 to TRBJ1-3; possible D gene TRBD1, 6 bases. The CDR3 contains 16 residues. The germline gives CDR1 SGHRS, CDR2 YFSETQ. Trimming shortened V by 2 bases and J by 0 bases, and 12 bases separated the two germline ends. CDR3 DNA: TGCGCCAGCAGCTTCGGCAGGGGAGACTCTGGAAACACCATATATTTT. This sequence encodes CASSFGRGDSGNTIYF.

This chain's CDR3 is CASSLGAGADGNTIYF. CDR3 bases: TGTGCCAGCAGCTTAGGCGCGGGGGCTGACGGAAACACCATATATTTT. The genes are TRBV7-9 and TRBJ1-3; possible D gene TRBD1, 6 bases. Per the germline V gene, CDR1 is SEHNR and CDR2 is FQNEAQ (reference sequence). The V end was cut by 1 base, the J end by 4 bases, with 14 bases between. The CDR3 totals 16 residues.